Listed below are T cell receptor beta chains from one sample, sequenced in a study of radiation and T cells in renal cell carcinoma. Produced via immunoSEQ multiplex PCR; TCRdb's table is partial and in-frame only. The sample yields approximately 86,000 clones, about 85% seen once. The sample consisted of blood, taken from a patient whose treatment included radiotherapy and nephrectomy. These receptors all stem from a man aged 45-60 years with renal cell carcinoma. The CDR3 runs from the conserved cysteine through the conserved F or W. The D gene is left open where the match is weak. Size is omitted from some rows. Given values are once, few, many or a class for expanded clones.

V: TRBV5-1; D: TRBD2; J: TRBJ2-1; size: .; length: 15; DNA: TGCGCCAGCAGCTGGACTAGCGGGGAGGGAGGTGAGCAGTTCTTC; CDR3: CASSWTSGEGGEQFF
V: TRBV7-9; D: .; J: TRBJ1-2; size: .; length: 14; DNA: TGTGCCAGCAGCCAGACAGGCCTCCTCCATGGCTACACCTTC; CDR3: CASSQTGLLHGYTF
V: TRBV18; D: TRBD1; J: TRBJ1-2; size: .; length: 16; DNA: TGTGCCAGCTCACCACAAAACGACAGGGAAGGAGGTGGCTACACCTTC; CDR3: CASSPQNDREGGGYTF
V: TRBV7-9; D: .; J: TRBJ1-4; size: once; length: 13; DNA: TGTGCCAGCAGGGGATCAACGCATGAAAAACTGTTTTTT; CDR3: CASRGSTHEKLFF
V: TRBV19; D: .; J: TRBJ2-7; size: .; length: 15; DNA: TGTGCCAGTAGTATCTCGGTGACCGATACCTACGAGCAGTACTTC; CDR3: CASSISVTDTYEQYF
V: TRBV11-1; D: .; J: TRBJ2-7; size: .; length: 13; DNA: TGTGCCAGCAGCTCCCGTAATTTCGACGAGCAGTACTTC; CDR3: CASSSRNFDEQYF
V: TRBV4-1; D: TRBD1; J: TRBJ1-1; size: .; length: 16; DNA: TGCGCCAGCAGCAAGGGACAGGGAACCCGGGGGACTGAAGCTTTCTTT; CDR3: CASSKGQGTRGTEAFF
V: TRBV6-4; D: TRBD2; J: TRBJ2-2; size: .; length: 16; DNA: TGTGCCAGCATCCCAAGCGGGGGAAGGAACACCGGGGAGCTGTTTTTT; CDR3: CASIPSGGRNTGELFF
V: TRBV21-1; D: .; J: TRBJ1-1; size: few; length: 10; DNA: TGTGCCAGCAGCAAGACTGAAGCTTTCTTT; CDR3: CASSKTEAFF
V: TRBV23-1; D: .; J: TRBJ2-3; size: .; length: 12; DNA: TGCGCCAGCAGTCAAGGGTGGGCTACGCAGTATTTT; CDR3: CASSQGWATQYF
V: TRBV7-8; D: .; J: TRBJ2-2; size: .; length: 12; DNA: TGTGCCAGCAGCTTAGAATCCGGGGAGCTGTTTTTT; CDR3: CASSLESGELFF
V: TRBV30; D: .; J: TRBJ1-5; size: .; length: 15; DNA: TGTGCCTGGAGAAGAGTAGGGGCAGGGGAAGGGACCCAGCATTTT; CDR3: CAWRRVGAGEGTQHF
V: TRBV5-1; D: .; J: TRBJ2-2; size: .; length: 16; DNA: TGCGCCAGCAGCTTGGATCCGGCGCGTGGCACCGGGGAGCTGTTTTTT; CDR3: CASSLDPARGTGELFF
V: TRBV6-5; D: .; J: TRBJ1-4; size: .; length: 15; DNA: TGTGCCAGCAGTTACTCACAGGGAGTAGGGGAAAAACTGTTTTTT; CDR3: CASSYSQGVGEKLFF
V: TRBV6-6; D: .; J: TRBJ1-5; size: .; length: 14; DNA: TGTGCCAGCACTCCGGGCAGGGCCAATCAGCCCCAGCATTTT; CDR3: CASTPGRANQPQHF
V: TRBV10-3; D: TRBD2; J: TRBJ2-2; size: .; length: 18; DNA: TGTGCCATCAGTGAGGCACTAGCGGGGGGAAAAAACACCGGGGAGCTGTTTTTT; CDR3: CAISEALAGGKNTGELFF
V: TRBV6-5; D: .; J: TRBJ1-1; size: once; length: 14; DNA: TGTGCCAGCAGTTTTGCGGGGGGGAACACTGAAGCTTTCTTT; CDR3: CASSFAGGNTEAFF
V: TRBV6-5; D: TRBD2; J: TRBJ2-7; size: .; length: 15; DNA: TGTGCCAGCAGTTACTCCCGCGCGGGAGGGTACGAGCAGTACTTC; CDR3: CASSYSRAGGYEQYF
V: TRBV11-2; D: .; J: TRBJ1-6; size: .; length: 13; DNA: TGTGCCAGCAGCCCGGGCAGGGACCCACCCCTCCACTTT; CDR3: CASSPGRDPPLHF
V: TRBV7-9; D: TRBD1; J: TRBJ2-7; size: .; length: 15; DNA: TGTGCCAGCAGCGCACCGGGACAGGGGGTTGACGAGCAGTACTTC; CDR3: CASSAPGQGVDEQYF
V: TRBV7-9; D: .; J: TRBJ1-4; size: once; length: 17; DNA: TGTGCCAGCAGCTTAGACGGGGCGGGAGGCTATAATGAAAAACTGTTTTTT; CDR3: CASSLDGAGGYNEKLFF
V: TRBV7-2; D: .; J: TRBJ1-1; size: .; length: 13; DNA: TGTGCCAGCAAACGACAGGCGGACACTGAAGCTTTCTTT; CDR3: CASKRQADTEAFF
V: TRBV7-9; D: .; J: TRBJ2-7; size: .; length: 15; DNA: TGTGCCAGCAGCTTAGTATCGGACAACTCCTACGAGCAGTACTTC; CDR3: CASSLVSDNSYEQYF
V: TRBV15; D: .; J: TRBJ2-1; size: .; length: 17; DNA: TGTGCCACCAGCAGAGATCGCGGGACCTTTAGGGTCAATGAGCAGTTCTTC; CDR3: CATSRDRGTFRVNEQFF
V: TRBV5-1; D: .; J: TRBJ1-1; size: .; length: 12; DNA: TGCGCCAGCAGCACCCAGAACACTGAAGCTTTCTTT; CDR3: CASSTQNTEAFF
V: TRBV11-2; D: .; J: TRBJ2-2; size: .; length: 14; DNA: TGTGCCAGCAGTAGACAGTCTAACACCGGGGAGCTGTTTTTT; CDR3: CASSRQSNTGELFF
V: TRBV6-1; D: .; J: TRBJ1-5; size: .; length: 14; DNA: TGTGCCAGCAGTGACAGGGGTTCGCACCAGCCCCAGCATTTT; CDR3: CASSDRGSHQPQHF
V: TRBV9; D: TRBD1; J: TRBJ2-1; size: .; length: 14; DNA: TGTGCCAGCAGCGGACAGGGGGCGTACGATGAGCAGTTCTTC; CDR3: CASSGQGAYDEQFF
V: TRBV5-4; D: TRBD1; J: TRBJ2-3; size: .; length: 15; DNA: TGTGCCAGCAGCGCCGCGGACAGGGGCACAGATACGCAGTATTTT; CDR3: CASSAADRGTDTQYF
V: TRBV29-1; D: .; J: TRBJ1-6; size: .; length: 10; DNA: TGCCCGCACGCGGTCTCACCCCTCCACTTT; CDR3: CPHAVSPLHF
V: TRBV6-1; D: .; J: TRBJ2-7; size: .; length: 12; DNA: TGTGCCAGCAGTGAAGCGTCGTACGAGCAGTACTTC; CDR3: CASSEASYEQYF
V: TRBV7-8; D: TRBD2; J: TRBJ2-3; size: .; length: 17; DNA: TGTGCCAGCAGCTTAGAGTCTCAGCGGGGGTACACAGATACGCAGTATTTT; CDR3: CASSLESQRGYTDTQYF
V: TRBV11-2; D: .; J: TRBJ1-1; size: .; length: 14; DNA: TGTGCCAGCAGCCCTGCGGCGGGCAACACTGAAGCTTTCTTT; CDR3: CASSPAAGNTEAFF
V: TRBV11-2; D: TRBD1; J: TRBJ1-1; size: .; length: 15; DNA: TGTGCCAGCAGCAGGACAGGGGGCTCGGACACTGAAGCTTTCTTT; CDR3: CASSRTGGSDTEAFF
V: TRBV4-3; D: TRBD2; J: TRBJ2-3; size: .; length: 17; DNA: TGCGCCAGCAGCCCCAAGGGACTAGCGGGGGACACAGATACGCAGTATTTT; CDR3: CASSPKGLAGDTDTQYF
V: TRBV4-1; D: TRBD1; J: TRBJ1-2; size: .; length: 14; DNA: TGCGCCAGCAGCCAAGCGTCCAGGGGGAACGGCTACACCTTC; CDR3: CASSQASRGNGYTF
V: TRBV2; D: TRBD2; J: TRBJ2-3; size: .; length: 14; DNA: TGTGCCAGCGCAAAAGGGACTACAACAGATACGCAGTATTTT; CDR3: CASAKGTTTDTQYF
V: TRBV9; D: TRBD1; J: TRBJ1-2; size: once; length: 16; DNA: TGTGCCAGCAGCCCCCGACTGGGACAGGGGAACTATGGCTACACCTTC; CDR3: CASSPRLGQGNYGYTF
V: TRBV6-6; D: .; J: TRBJ2-1; size: .; length: 14; DNA: TGTGCCAGCAGCCCTTGGACACTTAGGCCTTGGCAGTTCTTC; CDR3: CASSPWTLRPWQFF
V: TRBV5-1; D: TRBD1; J: TRBJ2-1; size: .; length: 13; DNA: TGCGCCAGCAGCTTGCCAGGGGGAGAGGAGCAGTTCTTC; CDR3: CASSLPGGEEQFF
V: TRBV30; D: TRBD2; J: TRBJ2-7; size: .; length: 13; DNA: TGTGCCTGGAGTACGGGGGGAAGCTACGAGCAGTACTTC; CDR3: CAWSTGGSYEQYF
V: TRBV9; D: TRBD2; J: TRBJ2-5; size: few; length: 16; DNA: TGTGCCAGCAGCCCATATAGCGGGGGGCCAGAGGAGACCCAGTACTTC; CDR3: CASSPYSGGPEETQYF
V: TRBV4-2; D: .; J: TRBJ2-4; size: .; length: 15; DNA: TGTGCCAGCAGCCATACACAGGGATTCAAAAACATTCAGTACTTC; CDR3: CASSHTQGFKNIQYF
V: TRBV10-1; D: TRBD1; J: TRBJ1-4; size: .; length: 15; DNA: TGCGCCAGCAGCGGCACCGGGACAGGGAATGAAAAACTGTTTTTT; CDR3: CASSGTGTGNEKLFF
V: TRBV7-9; D: .; J: TRBJ1-1; size: .; length: 12; DNA: TGTGCCAGCAGCTCCAGGGGAGCTGAAGCTTTCTTT; CDR3: CASSSRGAEAFF